Sequencing of this TCR beta chain was carried out in a study of blood T cell repertoires in COVID-19. Study information: Sites in the United States, Italy and Spain provided acute and convalescent COVID-19 samples.

As processed by the authors: How many nucleated cells were present was estimated from reference gene primer amplification. Sequenced by immunoSEQ multiplex PCR; TCRdb stores in-frame clones only, minus some. V and J calls plus clone size are reproduced from that table; the DNA served to infer D and trimming. The table has under 500,000 clones, around 89% seen once. The CDR3 spans 15 residues. CDR1 is MGHRA, CDR2 YSYEKL, per germline. The V and J ends lost 1 base and 0 bases, in that order; junction bases with no gene match: 0. The chain combines TRBV4-1 with TRBJ2-3; 8 positions match TRBD2. The sequenced sample consisted of peripheral blood. The sequence was obtained from a young woman with acute or convalescent COVID-19. This chain's CDR3 is CASSQAGGSTDTQYF. CDR3 nucleotides: TGCGCCAGCAGCCAAGCGGGAGGGAGCACAGATACGCAGTATTTT.